Shown below are 11 T cell receptor beta chains from a single sample sequenced in a study of T cell responses to AZD1222 COVID-19 vaccine. Clones were sequenced by immunoSEQ multiplex PCR, and TCRdb holds only the in-frame ones, with some missing. The sample records over 100,000 clones, over 75% being singletons. This sample comprised peripheral blood, obtained on day 0 of AZD1222 vaccination. The receptors derive from an adult in good health.

This chain links TRBV6-6 with TRBJ1-5, with a possible D match to TRBD1 (6 bases). The CDR3 totals 21 residues. V lost 6 bases and J 0 bases, leaving 30 bases between the germline ends. Germline CDR1 is MNHNY and CDR2 is SVGAGI (reference sequence). DNA for the CDR3: TGTGCCAGCAGCACCCCCACAGGGACCACCGCGACCGAGTATAGCAATCAGCCCCAGCATTTT. Its translation: CASSTPTGTTATEYSNQPQHF.

The chain links TRBV12-3 or TRBV12-4 to TRBJ2-7; a possible D gene is TRBD1 (6 bases). Trimming cost V 4 bases and J 10 bases, with 14 bases left between them. The CDR3 is 12 amino acids. The CDR3 loop is CASSSRPGHQYF. CDR3 DNA: TGTGCCAGCAGTTCCCGACCGGGACATCAGTACTTC.

The CDR3 sequence is CSASLNQPETQYF. DNA of the CDR3: TGCAGTGCTAGTTTGAACCAGCCGGAGACCCAGTACTTC. The J gene is TRBJ2-5, the V gene TRBV20-1; no clear D gene. This CDR3 is 13 amino acids long. Germline V CDR1 and CDR2: DFQATT, SNEGSKA (reference sequence). V shed 3 bases and J shed 5 bases, with 13 bases lying between them.

This sequence joins TRBV7-9 and TRBJ2-3; D tentatively reads TRBD1 or TRBD2 (5 bases each). V was cut by 1 base and J by 5 bases, with 10 bases left in between. Germline V gene data show CDR1 as SEHNR and CDR2 as FQNEAQ (reference sequence). There are 14 residues in the CDR3. The chain's CDR3 is CASSLGGSEDTQYF. CDR3 in DNA: TGTGCCAGCAGCTTAGGGGGGTCTGAAGATACGCAGTATTTT.

The V and J genes are TRBV12-3 or TRBV12-4 and TRBJ1-3; D is undetermined. Trimming took 5 bases from V and 11 from J, leaving 13 bases between them. The CDR3 consists of 12 residues. This chain's CDR3 is CASSTGLTAIYF. The DNA for the CDR3 is TGTGCCAGCAGTACTGGGCTAACTGCCATATATTTT.

This rearrangement joins TRBV4-3 to TRBJ1-5; D not certain. The germline V and J ends were trimmed by 0 bases and 0 bases, with 9 bases remaining between them. Per germline, CDR1 LGHNA and CDR2 YSLEER. CDR3 length: 16 residues. CDR3 DNA sequence: TGCGCCAGCAGCCAAGACTCGCAGGTTAGCAATCAGCCCCAGCATTTT. It specifies CASSQDSQVSNQPQHF.

This rearrangement joins TRBV2 to TRBJ1-2; tentative D call: TRBD1 (5 bases). The CDR3 is 9 residues long. V was trimmed by 11 bases and J by 12 bases, leaving 13 bases between them. Germline CDR1 reads SNHLY; CDR2 reads FYNNEI. CDR3: CAAGAGNTF. The CDR3 DNA reads as TGTGCCGCTGGGGCGGGAAACACCTTC.

The rearrangement joins TRBV28 to TRBJ1-2, with D maybe TRBD1 (5 bases). Trimming shortened V by 4 bases and J by 5 bases, and 5 bases separated the two germline ends. Germline values: CDR1 MDHEN, CDR2 SYDVKM. The CDR3 has 11 residues. CDR3 amino acids: CASSSGYGYTF. The CDR3 region has the DNA TGTGCCAGCAGTTCAGGGTATGGCTACACCTTC.

As for this clone: Other nucleotide sequences from this sample produce the same CDR3. This chain connects TRBV5-1 to TRBJ2-1; tentative D call: TRBD1 (5 bases). The CDR3 loop spans 12 amino acids. V was shortened by 0 bases and J by 7 bases, with 5 bases between the two germline ends. Germline loops: CDR1 SGHRS, CDR2 YFSETQ. The CDR3: CASSLEGNEQFF. The CDR3, as DNA: TGCGCCAGCAGCTTGGAGGGGAATGAGCAGTTCTTC.

This clone was detected once. The chain carries TRBV4-3 and TRBJ1-1; no clear D gene. There are 17 residues in the CDR3. CDR1 and CDR2 (germline): LGHNA, YSLEER. With 0 bases removed from V and 2 bases from J, the gap between germline ends came to 16 bases. In DNA, the CDR3 is TGCGCCAGCAGCCAAGATCAAGAGCGGCAGCTCAACACTGAAGCTTTCTTT. This translates into CASSQDQERQLNTEAFF.

V and J are TRBV5-1 and TRBJ2-3, with 8 bases aligning to TRBD2. Losses at the gene ends were 3 bases for V and 3 bases for J; bases not matched to a gene: 6. CDR1 is SGHRS, CDR2 YFSETQ, per germline. The CDR3 loop spans 15 amino acids. The CDR3 here is CASSSSGGSTDTQYF. The CDR3 coding sequence is TGCGCCAGCAGCTCGAGCGGGGGTAGTACAGATACGCAGTATTTT.